A single sample is the source of the 21 T cell receptor beta chains below, sequenced in a study of CD8 T cells in ankylosing spondylitis. One entry per CDR3 protein results from TCRdb running MiXCR on the 5' RACE reads. The sample has fewer than 180,000 distinct CDR3 sequences, roughly 44% seen once. Sequencing was carried out using synovial fluid, either unsorted or a sorted T cell fraction (not recorded which). These TCRs come from a male donor with ankylosing spondylitis.

In its sample, this clonotype was seen once. J is TRBJ2-7 and V is TRBV20-1; TRBD1 aligns across 9 bases. The CDR3 loop spans 13 amino acids. Germline assignment: CDR1 DFQATT and CDR2 SNEGSKA (reference sequence). CDR3 in amino acids: CRVPGTGPGEQYF. Written as DNA, the CDR3 is TGCAGGGTACCGGGGACAGGGCCGGGGGAGCAGTACTTC.

This clonotype was found a few times. The gene calls are TRBV10-3 and TRBJ1-2; D is possibly TRBD1 (6 bases). Trimming removed 8 bases from V and 2 bases from J, with 21 bases in between. Germline V lookup: CDR1 ENHRY, CDR2 SYGVKD. CDR3 length: 16 residues. The chain's CDR3 is CAISVRDKIPNYGYTF. In DNA form, the CDR3 reads TGTGCCATCTCGGTCAGGGACAAAATCCCCAACTATGGCTACACCTTC.

The chain combines TRBV12-3 or TRBV12-4 with TRBJ2-2, with 10 bases that match TRBD1. This CDR3 region has 17 residues. With 3 bases clipped from V and 4 bases from J, the junction kept 8 bases outside the gene matches. The CDR3 sequence: CASSFSSWTGGTGELFF. DNA for the CDR3: TGTGCCAGCAGTTTTTCGTCGTGGACAGGGGGCACCGGGGAGCTGTTTTTT.

In its sample, this clonotype was seen a few times. The rearrangement joins TRBV7-9 to TRBJ1-2, with D maybe TRBD1 (5 bases). The germline V gene encodes CDR1 SEHNR and CDR2 FQNEAQ (reference sequence). There are 14 residues in the CDR3. V lost 3 bases, J lost 5 bases, and 13 bases lay in between. The CDR3 loop is CASSFLGVWYGYTF. The CDR3 nucleotides are TGTGCCAGCAGCTTCTTGGGGGTATGGTATGGCTACACCTTC.

The J gene is TRBJ2-7, the V gene TRBV12-3 or TRBV12-4; D gene uncertain. Deletions cut 6 bases from V and 1 base from J, with 16 bases between. This CDR3 region has 15 residues. CDR3 bases: TGTGCCAGCAGCTCCAGACATTTCCAATCCTACGAGCAGTACTTC. It codes for CASSSRHFQSYEQYF.

This clonotype was counted only a few times. The CDR3 nucleotides are TGTGCCAGCAGCTTCGACCGGGCTTATGGCTCCTACGAGCAGTACTTC. It is translated as CASSFDRAYGSYEQYF. The rearrangement joins TRBV5-5 to TRBJ2-7; D not resolved. V was shortened by 2 bases and J by 0 bases, with 15 bases between the two germline ends. The CDR3 is 16 residues long. CDR1 SGHKS and CDR2 YYEKEE come from the germline V gene (reference sequence).

The chain couples TRBV3-1 to TRBJ2-1; TRBD1 matches 8 bases. J was trimmed by 8 bases and V by 0 bases; bases with no gene match: 6. Per germline, CDR1 LGHDT and CDR2 YNNKEL (reference sequence). This CDR3 has 15 amino acids. CDR3 nucleotide sequence: TGTGCCAGCAGCCAAGAAACAGGGGGAGGCGATGAGCAGTTCTTC. It is translated as CASSQETGGGDEQFF.

About this clonotype itself: At one of its ends the junction is not consistent with the germline gene, which may arise from a read error. This chain connects TRBV7-9 to TRBJ1-4; the match to TRBD1 covers 7 bases. The CDR3 has 14 amino acids. CDR1 SEHNR and CDR2 FQNEAQ come from the germline V gene (reference sequence). The CDR3 sequence is CASNLVQGDEKLFF. DNA for the CDR3: TGTGCCAGCAACTTAGTGCAGGGGGATGAAAAACTGTTTTTT.

A few counts support this clonotype. The chain combines TRBV6-1 with TRBJ2-3; no clear D gene. The CDR3 is 15 amino acids. The V and J ends lost 4 bases and 0 bases respectively, with 11 bases between them. CDR1 is MNHNS, CDR2 SASEGT, per germline. The CDR3 is CASSVDPTSTDTQYF. CDR3 bases: TGTGCCAGCAGTGTTGACCCAACTAGCACAGATACGCAGTATTTT.

The chain employs TRBV7-9 and TRBJ2-3; 14 nucleotides align to TRBD2. In germline, CDR1 is SEHNR, CDR2 FQNEAQ (reference sequence). CDR3 size: 16 residues. The junction had 9 bases not matched to a gene; V was cut back by 5 bases and J by 8 bases. The CDR3 nucleotides read TGTGCCAGCAGCCTGGGACTAGCGGGAGTGACTGCTACGCAGTATTTT. Protein sequence: CASSLGLAGVTATQYF.

This chain uses TRBV29-1 with TRBJ2-2; D is possibly TRBD1 (5 bases). The V end lost 1 base, the J end lost 4 bases, and 10 bases lay between the germline ends. Germline V CDR1 and CDR2: SQVTM, ANQGSEA. This CDR3 is 14 amino acids long. In DNA, the CDR3 is TGCAGCGTTGAAGGCAGGGAAAGCACCGGGGAGCTGTTTTTT. Translating gives CSVEGRESTGELFF.

The gene calls are TRBV29-1 and TRBJ2-5, with 9 bases matching TRBD1. The CDR3 has 14 residues. From germline, CDR1 is SQVTM and CDR2 ANQGSEA. The trim removed 1 base at V and 5 bases at J, leaving 5 bases unmatched. The CDR3 coding sequence is TGCAGCGTTGAAGTTGACAGGGGGAGGGAGACCCAGTACTTC. Its translation is CSVEVDRGRETQYF.

This clonotype was recorded once. The genes are TRBV4-1 and TRBJ1-5, with 7 nucleotides matching TRBD1. Germline CDR1 MGHRA, CDR2 YSYEKL. V lost 3 bases to trimming and J lost 4 bases; unmatched junction nucleotides: 6. The CDR3 consists of 15 residues. CDR3 loop: CASSHTGERNQPQHF. The CDR3, as DNA: TGCGCCAGCAGCCACACAGGGGAGAGGAATCAGCCCCAGCATTTT.

The rearrangement links TRBV11-1 to TRBJ2-1, with 8 bases fitting TRBD2. The V gene's germline CDR1 is SGHAT and CDR2 FQDESV (reference sequence). The V gene end was trimmed by 0 bases and the J gene end by 6 bases; junction bases not matched to a gene: 19. CDR3 length equals 20 residues. Here the CDR3 DNA reads TGTGCCAGCAGCTTAGCCTTTACCATTTTAGCGGGGCTACCCCCCAATGAGCAGTTCTTC. Encoded protein: CASSLAFTILAGLPPNEQFF.

The chain carries TRBV4-2 and TRBJ2-3, with D possibly matching TRBD2 (5 bases). Trimming took off 1 base at V and 4 bases at J, with 15 bases between the two ends. This CDR3 has 16 amino acids. Per germline, CDR1 LGHNA and CDR2 YNFKEQ. The CDR3 loop is CASSQGFDWGADTQYF. The CDR3 DNA sequence: TGTGCCAGCAGCCAAGGGTTCGACTGGGGAGCAGATACGCAGTATTTT.

This clonotype was observed a single time. This chain uses TRBV10-1 with TRBJ2-5, with D possibly matching TRBD1 (6 bases). Germline V gives CDR1 WNHNN, CDR2 SYGVQD (reference sequence). The CDR3 has 14 residues. Trimming took 4 bases from V and 2 from J, leaving 11 bases between them. The CDR3 nucleotides are TGCGCCAGCAGTGCTGACAGGCGACAAGAGACCCAGTACTTC. Translating it yields CASSADRRQETQYF.

This chain links TRBV7-8 with TRBJ2-5; 7 bases are shared with TRBD1. CDR3 length: 16 residues. Trimming cost V 5 bases and J 4 bases; bases outside gene matches: 13. Germline CDR1 is SGHVS and CDR2 is FQNEAQ. CDR3 DNA: TGTGCCAGCAGCCAGACCCGACAGGGTGGGCGAGAGACCCAGTACTTC. It codes for CASSQTRQGGRETQYF.

The chain couples TRBV4-2 to TRBJ2-3, with TRBD2 identical over 10 bases. The V gene end was trimmed by 2 bases and the J gene end by 2 bases; junction bases not matched to a gene: 4. The CDR3 spans 16 residues. Germline lookup yields CDR1 LGHNA and CDR2 YNFKEQ. The DNA of the CDR3 is TGTGCCAGCAGCCAAAGGCTAGCGGGGGACACAGATACGCAGTATTTT. Translated: CASSQRLAGDTDTQYF.

The table lists this clonotype with many counts. The chain links TRBV6-2 or TRBV6-3 to TRBJ1-4; possibly TRBD1 for D (5 bases). The V gene's germline CDR1 is MNHEY and CDR2 SVGEGT. The CDR3 sequence is 15 residues long. Deletions cut 7 bases from V and 4 bases from J, with 16 bases between. The CDR3 DNA follows: TGTGCCAGCACCTTGTCGCGACAGAGTAATGAAAAACTGTTTTTT. Translation gives CASTLSRQSNEKLFF.

This chain connects TRBV27 to TRBJ1-6; D gene unclear. Per the germline V gene, CDR1 is MNHEY and CDR2 is SMNVEV (reference sequence). The V end was cut by 8 bases, the J end by 7 bases, with 9 bases between. The CDR3 is 12 residues long. In nucleotides, the CDR3 is TGTGCCAGCCTCGGGCGGAATTCACCCCTCCACTTT. Translation: CASLGRNSPLHF.

The chain links TRBV10-3 to TRBJ2-1; D gene ambiguous. This CDR3 region has 18 residues. Trimming removed 3 bases from V and 3 bases from J, with 21 bases in between. The germline V gene encodes CDR1 ENHRY and CDR2 SYGVKD. The chain's CDR3 is CAISDGRPHLFGYNEQFF. The CDR3 nucleotides read TGTGCCATCAGTGATGGCAGGCCCCACTTATTTGGCTACAATGAGCAGTTCTTC.